The 23 T cell receptor beta chains listed next were all sequenced from one sample in a study of blood T cell repertoires in COVID-19. This table comes from immunoSEQ multiplex PCR, and its TCRdb copy is limited to in-frame clones, with some not included. The data show around 400,000 clones, about 88% seen once. Sequenced input: PBMCs or T cells enriched from blood (not recorded which). The receptors were sampled from a woman aged 18-29 years who had been exposed to COVID-19.

The gene calls are TRBV6-5 and TRBJ2-7; TRBD2 matches at 12 bases. CDR3 length equals 14 residues. J lost 3 bases, V lost 5 bases, and 2 bases had no gene match. From germline, CDR1 is MNHEY and CDR2 SVGAGI. The CDR3 region has the DNA TGTGCCAGCAGTCGACTAGCGGGAGTCTACGAGCAGTACTTC. Translation: CASSRLAGVYEQYF.

V is TRBV27 and J is TRBJ2-4, with D possibly TRBD2 on 6 matching bases. V was cut by 7 bases and J by 6 bases, with 13 bases left in between. The CDR3 contains 13 residues. CDR1 is MNHEY, CDR2 SMNVEV, per germline (reference sequence). The CDR3 nucleotides are TGTGCCAGCACTGGGGAGGTGTTAAACATTCAGTACTTC. It specifies CASTGEVLNIQYF.

The rearrangement joins TRBV24-1 to TRBJ2-7; TRBD2 matches 10 bases. V lost 7 bases and J lost 1; bases outside the gene matches: 18. The CDR3 extends over 19 amino acids. CDR1 and CDR2 from the germline V gene are KGHDR and SFDVKD. CDR3 loop: CATRDQLNRLAGESYEQYF. CDR3 DNA sequence: TGTGCCACCAGGGATCAACTAAACCGCCTAGCGGGGGAGTCCTACGAGCAGTACTTC.

J is TRBJ2-3 and V is TRBV7-3, with D maybe TRBD2 (6 bases). This CDR3 is 13 amino acids long. Trimming removed 5 bases at V and 2 bases at J, with 8 bases between. Germline V gene sequence: CDR1 SGHTA, CDR2 FQGTGA. The CDR3 here is CASSAGPTDTQYF. The CDR3 DNA reads TGTGCCAGCAGCGCGGGACCCACAGATACGCAGTATTTT.

This clone was seen a single time. This sequence joins TRBV5-8 and TRBJ2-2; 9 bases fit TRBD2. V lost 6 bases and J lost 0; bases outside the gene matches: 12. Per the germline V gene, CDR1 is SGHTS and CDR2 is YDEGEE. The CDR3 is 18 residues long. The CDR3 protein is CASTELAGKTSNTGELFF. Here the CDR3 DNA reads TGTGCCAGCACCGAGCTAGCGGGGAAGACCTCGAACACCGGGGAGCTGTTTTTT. Using reference TRBV5-8 and TRBJ2-2 for the parts outside the CDR3, the full variable domain is EAGVTQSPTHLIKTRGQQATLRCSPISGHTSVYWYQQALGLGLQFLLWYDEGEERNRGNFPPRFSGRQFPNYSSELNVNALELEDSALYLCASTELAGKTSNTGELFFGEGSRLTVL.

In its sample, this clone was seen a few times. CDR3 sequence: CASSEVGGNTGELFF. In nucleotides, the CDR3 is TGTGCCAGCAGTGAAGTTGGAGGGAACACCGGGGAGCTGTTTTTT. The chain carries TRBV6-1 and TRBJ2-2, with TRBD2 as a possible D gene (5 bases). Trimming left V 1 base short and J 1 base short, with 7 bases between. The CDR3 extends over 15 amino acids. CDR1 and CDR2 (germline): MNHNS, SASEGT.

The chain carries TRBV30 and TRBJ2-2; 12 nucleotides align to TRBD2. The CDR3 runs 14 residues. The V gene end was trimmed by 7 bases and the J gene end by 4 bases; junction bases not matched to a gene: 4. Germline V gene lookup returns CDR1 GTSNPN and CDR2 SVGIG (reference sequence). CDR3 nucleotide sequence: TGTGCCTCCTCGACTAGCGGGGGCACCGGGGAGCTGTTTTTT. This codes for CASSTSGGTGELFF.

The gene calls are TRBV19 and TRBJ1-1; TRBD1 matches at 7 bases. Germline CDR1 reads LNHDA; CDR2 reads SQIVND (reference sequence). The CDR3 runs to 14 residues. Trimming removed 4 bases from V and 4 bases from J; junction bases left unmatched: 6. The CDR3 spells CASSTLTGATEAFF. The CDR3 DNA sequence: TGTGCCAGTAGTACATTAACAGGGGCCACTGAAGCTTTCTTT.

The chain carries TRBV6-1 and TRBJ1-2; D might be TRBD1 (5 bases). The CDR3 totals 13 residues. V lost 0 bases and J lost 8, with 10 bases in between. Germline V lookup: CDR1 MNHNS, CDR2 SASEGT. The CDR3 loop reads CASSEADIYGYTF. The CDR3 region has the DNA TGTGCCAGCAGTGAAGCGGACATCTACGGCTACACCTTC.

This sequence joins TRBV28 and TRBJ2-1; 14 positions agree with TRBD2. V trimming: 5 bases; J trimming: 2 bases; junction bases outside the gene matches: 5. The CDR3 length is 17 residues. Germline lookup yields CDR1 MDHEN and CDR2 SYDVKM. CDR3 sequence (DNA): TGTGCCAGCAGTGGGACTAGCGGGGGCGCTCCCTACAATGAGCAGTTCTTC. It specifies CASSGTSGGAPYNEQFF.

This chain connects TRBV27 to TRBJ1-6; D call uncertain. With 5 bases removed from V and 8 bases from J, the gap between germline ends came to 13 bases. CDR3 length: 14 amino acids. Germline V CDR1 and CDR2: MNHEY, SMNVEV (reference sequence). The DNA for the CDR3 is TGTGCCAGCAGTCCCCGTCCAGGTGATTCACCCCTCCACTTT. Its protein product is CASSPRPGDSPLHF.

The rearrangement joins TRBV28 to TRBJ2-7, with 9 positions matching TRBD2. The CDR3 is 15 amino acids. The germline gives CDR1 MDHEN, CDR2 SYDVKM. J lost 1 base, V lost 3 bases, and 4 bases had no gene match. The DNA for the CDR3 is TGTGCCAGCAGTTTTCGTCTAGCGGGGTCCTACGAGCAGTACTTC. Translation: CASSFRLAGSYEQYF.

J is TRBJ2-1 and V is TRBV20-1; 9 positions agree with TRBD2. J lost 3 bases, V lost 3 bases, and 6 bases had no gene match. This CDR3 has 15 amino acids. Germline CDR1 reads DFQATT; CDR2 reads SNEGSKA (reference sequence). The CDR3 here is CSASGSSGDYNEQFF. The CDR3 nucleotides are TGCAGTGCTAGTGGGTCTAGCGGGGACTACAATGAGCAGTTCTTC.

The V call is TRBV28, the J call TRBJ2-1, with 7 positions matching TRBD2. The junction had 15 bases not matched to a gene; V was cut back by 1 base and J by 9 bases. The CDR3 is 17 amino acids. Germline-derived CDR1 and CDR2 are MDHEN and SYDVKM. The CDR3 here is CASSLSGASGVEFEQFF. CDR3 DNA sequence: TGTGCCAGCAGTTTATCTGGGGCAAGCGGGGTGGAATTTGAGCAGTTCTTC.

V gene TRBV27 combines with J gene TRBJ2-1; D unclear. Germline CDR1 MNHEY, CDR2 SMNVEV (reference sequence). V shed 6 bases and J shed 6 bases, with 18 bases lying between them. CDR3 length: 15 amino acids. The CDR3 sequence is CASRVPASGPNEQFF. In DNA form, the CDR3 reads TGTGCCAGCAGGGTTCCCGCGAGTGGGCCCAATGAGCAGTTCTTC.

This clone was observed a single time. This chain links TRBV7-3 with TRBJ2-1, with TRBD1 matching 9 bases. Germline lookup yields CDR1 SGHTA and CDR2 FQGTGA. The CDR3 is 14 residues long. V lost 5 bases and J lost 14; bases outside the gene matches: 13. DNA for the CDR3: TGTGCCAGCAGCCCTCAGTCGGCCGGGACAGGGAAGTTCTTC. It translates to CASSPQSAGTGKFF.

The chain couples TRBV7-6 to TRBJ2-7, with D possibly being TRBD1 (5 bases). V dropped 5 bases and J dropped 3 bases, with 14 bases sitting between them. Germline V CDR1 and CDR2: SGHVS, FNYEAQ. This CDR3 comprises 14 residues. CDR3 nucleotide sequence: TGTGCCAGCAGCCCTCTCAGGGTAGGCTACGAGCAGTACTTC. As protein: CASSPLRVGYEQYF. The full variable domain, rest sourced from reference TRBV7-6 and TRBJ2-7, is GAGVSQSPRYKVTKRGQDVALRCDPISGHVSLYWYRQALGQGPEFLTYFNYEAQQDKSGLPNDRFSAERPEGSISTLTIQRTEQRDSAMYRCASSPLRVGYEQYFGPGTRLTVT.

The chain couples TRBV11-3 to TRBJ2-3; unclear D gene. The CDR3 extends over 14 amino acids. V was clipped by 2 bases and J by 4 bases, with 10 bases between them. Looked up from germline, CDR1 is SGHNT and CDR2 is YENEEA. CDR3 amino acids: CASSLNTLADTQYF. The CDR3 nucleotides read TGTGCCAGCAGCTTAAACACGTTGGCAGATACGCAGTATTTT.

V is TRBV18 and J is TRBJ2-1; 11 nucleotides agree with TRBD2. CDR3 length equals 15 residues. Germline CDR1 and CDR2: KGHSH and LQKENI. J lost 6 bases, V lost 4 bases, and 5 bases had no gene match. The CDR3, as DNA: TGTGCCAGCTCACGCCGACTAGCGGGAACCAATGAGCAGTTCTTC. It codes for CASSRRLAGTNEQFF.

The chain joins TRBV3-1 (or the pseudogene TRBV3-2) to TRBJ2-2, with 8 nucleotides matching TRBD1. Germline V gene lookup returns CDR1 LGHDT and CDR2 YNNKEL (reference sequence). This CDR3 has 16 residues. V lost 5 bases, J lost 5 bases, and 10 bases stayed unmatched. CDR3: CASSSRAGGGTGELFF. As DNA, the CDR3 is TGTGCCAGCAGCTCCCGAGCAGGGGGCGGTACCGGGGAGCTGTTTTTT.

This chain links TRBV5-1 with TRBJ2-3, with a weak D call TRBD1 (5 bases). CDR1 SGHRS and CDR2 YFSETQ come from the germline V gene. The V gene lost 0 bases and the J gene lost 2 bases, with 10 bases spanning the gap. The CDR3 sequence is 15 residues long. In DNA, the CDR3 is TGCGCCAGCAGCTTGGAGGGGTTCTACACAGATACGCAGTATTTT. This gives the protein CASSLEGFYTDTQYF.

This chain connects TRBV4-3 to TRBJ2-5; 12 bases are a match to TRBD2. Germline lookup yields CDR1 LGHNA and CDR2 YSLEER. J was trimmed by 2 bases and V by 3 bases; bases with no gene match: 7. This CDR3 contains 17 residues. DNA of the CDR3: TGCGCCAGCAGCCAGTACATAGGGACTAGCGGGCAAGAGACCCAGTACTTC. Protein sequence: CASSQYIGTSGQETQYF.

The V call is TRBV30, the J call TRBJ1-5; D is unresolved. CDR3 length: 12 residues. V lost 0 bases to trimming and J lost 6 bases, with 6 bases between them. Germline CDR1 reads GTSNPN; CDR2 reads SVGIG (reference sequence). The CDR3 reads CAWSVPGQPQHF. The CDR3 bases are TGTGCCTGGAGTGTACCAGGTCAGCCCCAGCATTTT.